The rows below give T cell receptor beta chains drawn from one sample of a study of shared clonotypes between healthy human individuals. Assay: immunoSEQ multiplex PCR; the TCRdb copy retains only in-frame clones and omits some. This sample carries around 990,000 clones, roughly 80% of them seen once, and the ten largest clones take approximately 0.95%. The sequencing input was memory CD4+ T cells from PBMCs. The receptors were sampled from a man younger than 35 in good health. Some clones in this sample may be carry-over from other donors' samples. Both conserved end residues are part of each CDR3. The D gene is left open where the match is weak. Not all rows give a size; the values are once, few, many and, for expanded clones, a class.

J	D	size	V	CDR3	DNA
TRBJ1-2	-	-	TRBV28	CAGRDNSNYGYTF	TGTGCCGGAAGGGACAATTCCAACTATGGCTACACCTTC
TRBJ1-6	TRBD1	few	TRBV27	CASSPRQDTGGSPLHF	TGTGCCAGCAGCCCCCGACAGGATACAGGGGGTTCACCCCTCCACTTT
TRBJ1-6	-	-	TRBV6-5	CASSRSWGRDSPLHF	TGTGCCAGCAGTCGTTCGTGGGGTCGGGATTCACCCCTCCACTTT
TRBJ2-7	TRBD2	-	TRBV4-3	CASSLGTSGLYEQYF	TGCGCCAGCAGCCTTGGGACTAGCGGACTCTACGAGCAGTACTTC
TRBJ2-7	-	-	TRBV7-2	CASSPRTKWGQYF	TGTGCCAGCAGCCCAAGGACTAAATGGGGGCAGTACTTC
TRBJ1-1	-	once	TRBV6-1	CASSYHTEAFF	TGTGCCAGCAGTTACCACACTGAAGCTTTCTTT
TRBJ2-7	-	-	TRBV4-1	CASSQVGFNSYEQYF	TGCGCCAGCAGCCAAGTGGGCTTCAACTCCTACGAGCAGTACTTC
TRBJ2-1	TRBD2	-	TRBV9	CASSIRLAGYNEQFF	TGTGCCAGCAGCATCCGACTAGCGGGCTACAATGAGCAGTTCTTC
TRBJ1-1	-	-	TRBV30	CAWSVPFKALRSFF	TGTGCCTGGAGTGTACCTTTTAAGGCCCTTAGGTCTTTCTTT
TRBJ2-7	-	-	TRBV11-2	CASSRTGGAGTYEQYF	TGTGCCAGCAGCCGCACCGGCGGCGCTGGAACCTACGAGCAGTACTTC
TRBJ1-1	-	-	TRBV28	CASSLPQSMNTEAFF	TGTGCCAGCAGTTTACCCCAATCGATGAACACTGAAGCTTTCTTT
TRBJ2-3	-	few	TRBV28	CASSSQTDTQYF	TGTGCCAGCAGTTCACAGACAGATACGCAGTATTTT